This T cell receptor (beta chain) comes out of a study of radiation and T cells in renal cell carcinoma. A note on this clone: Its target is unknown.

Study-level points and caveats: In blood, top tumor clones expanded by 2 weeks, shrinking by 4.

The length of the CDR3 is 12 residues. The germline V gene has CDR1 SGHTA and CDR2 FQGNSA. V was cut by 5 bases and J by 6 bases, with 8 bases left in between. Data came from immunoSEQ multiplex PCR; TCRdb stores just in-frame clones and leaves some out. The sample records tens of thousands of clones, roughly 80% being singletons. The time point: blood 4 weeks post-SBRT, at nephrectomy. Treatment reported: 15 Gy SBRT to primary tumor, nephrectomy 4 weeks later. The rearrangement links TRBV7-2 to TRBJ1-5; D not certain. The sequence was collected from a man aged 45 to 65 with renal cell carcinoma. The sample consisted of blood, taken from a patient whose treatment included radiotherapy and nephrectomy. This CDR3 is CASSIMGQPQHF. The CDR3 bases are TGTGCCAGCAGCATAATGGGTCAGCCCCAGCATTTT.